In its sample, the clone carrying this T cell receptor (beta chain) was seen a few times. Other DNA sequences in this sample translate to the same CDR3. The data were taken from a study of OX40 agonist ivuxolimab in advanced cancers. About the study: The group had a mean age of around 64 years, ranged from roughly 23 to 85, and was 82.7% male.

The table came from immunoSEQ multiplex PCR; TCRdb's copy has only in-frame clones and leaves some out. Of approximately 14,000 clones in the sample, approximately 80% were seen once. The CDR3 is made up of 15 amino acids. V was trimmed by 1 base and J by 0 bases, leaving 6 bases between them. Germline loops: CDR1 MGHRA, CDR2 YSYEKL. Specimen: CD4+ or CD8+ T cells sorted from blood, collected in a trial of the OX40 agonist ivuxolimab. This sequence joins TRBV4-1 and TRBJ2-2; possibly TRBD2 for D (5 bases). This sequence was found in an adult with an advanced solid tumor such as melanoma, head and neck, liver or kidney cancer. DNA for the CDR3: TGCGCCAGCAGCCAAGCGGGGACGAACACCGGGGAGCTGTTTTTT. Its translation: CASSQAGTNTGELFF.